These T cell receptor beta chains were read from a single sample in a study of blood T cell repertoires in COVID-19. Profiled with immunoSEQ multiplex PCR; TCRdb holds only in-frame clones, not every one. The table records about 80,000 clones, more than 65% of them present only once. The specimen was peripheral blood. These receptors were obtained from a man older than 75 with acute or convalescent COVID-19. The CDR3 runs from the conserved cysteine through the conserved F or W. The order of the fields is D gene, clone size, V gene, J gene, CDR3 DNA, CDR3 protein. The D gene is left open where the match is weak. Clone sizes are given selectively: once, few, many, or a class where the clone is expanded.

>NA|NA|TRBV6-5|TRBJ2-5
TGTGCCAGCAGTTACTCAGCGGGCCAAGAGACCCAGTACTTC
CASSYSAGQETQYF
>NA|NA|TRBV6-5|TRBJ1-6
TGTGCCAGCAGTTACTCGCCAGTACCTTATAATTCACCCCTCCACTTT
CASSYSPVPYNSPLHF
>NA|NA|TRBV7-8|TRBJ2-3
TGTGCCAGCGACCCAAGGGGGGGGACCACAGATACGCAGTATTTT
CASDPRGGTTDTQYF
>NA|NA|TRBV5-6|TRBJ2-5
TGTGCCAGCAGCTTGAGCGGAGTGGAAGAGACCCAGTACTTC
CASSLSGVEETQYF
>TRBD1|NA|TRBV6-5|TRBJ1-3
TGTGCCAGCAGTTTGGGACAGGGATACACCATATATTTT
CASSLGQGYTIYF
>NA|NA|TRBV5-1|TRBJ2-1
TGCGCCAGCAGCTTGGCCGGGGGTGGTTACAATGAGCAGTTCTTC
CASSLAGGGYNEQFF
>NA|NA|TRBV19|TRBJ2-1
TGTGCCAGTAGTATAGAACAGATTGCCGGCAATGAGCAGTTCTTC
CASSIEQIAGNEQFF
>NA|NA|TRBV10-3|TRBJ1-5
TGTGCCATCAGTGAGTCGCAGAATCAGCCCCAGCATTTT
CAISESQNQPQHF
>NA|NA|TRBV5-8|TRBJ1-1
TGTGCCAGCAGCTTTTGGGGGGGTTCTGAAGCTTTCTTT
CASSFWGGSEAFF
>NA|NA|TRBV11-2|TRBJ2-2
TGTGCCAGCAGCTTAGCCCTAGTCCGGTCCGGGGAGCTGTTTTTT
CASSLALVRSGELFF
>TRBD2|NA|TRBV9|TRBJ2-3
TGTGCCAGCAGCGTTGCTGGGACTAGCGGGGGCGCAGATACGCAGTATTTT
CASSVAGTSGGADTQYF
>NA|NA|TRBV3-1/TRBV3-2|TRBJ1-6
TGTGCCAGCAGCGAGACAGATAATTCACCCCTCCACTTT
CASSETDNSPLHF
>NA|once|TRBV18|TRBJ2-2
TGTGCCAGCTTAAAACAGGGGAACACCGGGGAGCTGTTTTTT
CASLKQGNTGELFF
>NA|NA|TRBV2|TRBJ1-1
TGTGCCAGCGTTTTCCAGGGTCGGACTGAAGCTTTCTTT
CASVFQGRTEAFF
>NA|NA|TRBV10-2|TRBJ2-2
TGCGCCAGCATTCAGGCTCTCGACACCGGGGAGCTGTTTTTT
CASIQALDTGELFF
>NA|once|TRBV5-5|TRBJ2-7
TGTGCCAGCAGCTTGAGACAGGAAACCTACGAGCAGTACTTC
CASSLRQETYEQYF
>TRBD1|NA|TRBV9|TRBJ2-1
TGTGCCAGCAGCCGGGACAGGGAGGTTGGTGAGCAGTTCTTC
CASSRDREVGEQFF
>NA|NA|TRBV18|TRBJ1-1
TGTGCCAGCTCACCACGGGCCATTATGAACACTGAAGCTTTCTTT
CASSPRAIMNTEAFF
>TRBD1|NA|TRBV12-5|TRBJ1-4
TGTGCTAGTGGTCCGGGACAGGGATATGAAAAACTGTTTTTT
CASGPGQGYEKLFF
>TRBD1|NA|TRBV18|TRBJ1-2
TGTGCCAGCTCACCCCCATCCCGGGACAGTACCTATGGCTACACCTTC
CASSPPSRDSTYGYTF
>TRBD1|NA|TRBV15|TRBJ2-7
TGTGCCACCAGCAGGGGACAGGAGCCCTACGAGCAGTACTTC
CATSRGQEPYEQYF
>TRBD1|NA|TRBV6-2/TRBV6-3|TRBJ2-7
TGTGCCAGCAGTAGGACAGGGGTGGCCTACGAGCAGTACTTC
CASSRTGVAYEQYF
>TRBD2|NA|TRBV7-2|TRBJ2-7
TGTGCCAGCAGCTTAGATCTAGCGGGGGGTAACGAGCAGTACTTC
CASSLDLAGGNEQYF
>TRBD1|NA|TRBV10-2|TRBJ2-7
TGCGCCAGCAGTGACCCCGGGACAGGGAGAGACGAGCAGTACTTC
CASSDPGTGRDEQYF
>NA|NA|TRBV29-1|TRBJ1-4
TGCAGCGTTCGAGGAGCAACTAATGAAAAACTGTTTTTT
CSVRGATNEKLFF
>TRBD1|NA|TRBV5-1|TRBJ1-2
TGCGCCAGCAGCTTGGCCGGGACAGGCTATGGCTACACCTTC
CASSLAGTGYGYTF
>TRBD2|NA|TRBV19|TRBJ2-3
TGTGCCAGTAGTCGGACAACTAGCGGGGACCGCACAGATACGCAGTATTTT
CASSRTTSGDRTDTQYF
>TRBD1|NA|TRBV19|TRBJ1-6
TGTGCCAGTAGATCCGGGACAGTCTATAATTCACCCCTCCACTTT
CASRSGTVYNSPLHF
>NA|NA|TRBV5-1|TRBJ2-5
TGCGCCAGCAGGCCAGGGGTTGGCCAAGAGACCCAGTACTTC
CASRPGVGQETQYF
>NA|NA|TRBV27|TRBJ2-3
TGTGCCAGCAGTTTGTACCCCGATGAATTGGGGGCACAAGATACGCAGTATTTT
CASSLYPDELGAQDTQYF
>TRBD2|once|TRBV9|TRBJ2-7
TGTGCCAGCAGCGTATCTAGCGGGGGGCCCTACGAGCAGTACTTC
CASSVSSGGPYEQYF
>TRBD1|NA|TRBV5-4|TRBJ2-7
TGTGCCAGCAGCTTGACGACAGGGGTCCGCGAGCAGTACTTC
CASSLTTGVREQYF
>TRBD1|once|TRBV2|TRBJ1-5
TGTGCCAGCAGTGGAACAGGGGGTAATCAGCCCCAGCATTTT
CASSGTGGNQPQHF
>TRBD1|NA|TRBV5-8|TRBJ1-1
TGTGCCAGCAGCAGTTTAAATTGGCAGGGGGAGGCCGAAGCTTTCTTT
CASSSLNWQGEAEAFF
>NA|NA|TRBV27|TRBJ2-1
TGTGCCAGCGGTACCGACAGCCTCAGGGGCGGTGAGCAGTTCTTC
CASGTDSLRGGEQFF
>TRBD1|few|TRBV6-6|TRBJ1-1
TGTGCCAGCAGTCGGGTGGAATGGGACAGAGACATGAACACTGAAGCTTTCTTT
CASSRVEWDRDMNTEAFF
>NA|NA|TRBV12-5|TRBJ1-1
TGTGCTAGTGGTTTGCTGACTGGTAGGAACACTGAAGCTTTCTTT
CASGLLTGRNTEAFF
>TRBD1|NA|TRBV6-5|TRBJ2-7
TGTGCCAGCAGACAGGACAGGGGGTCTTACGAGCAGTACTTC
CASRQDRGSYEQYF
>TRBD2|once|TRBV7-9|TRBJ2-5
TGTGCCAGCAGCTTAGTCCTTGGGGGAGGGGAGACCCAGTACTTC
CASSLVLGGGETQYF
>TRBD1|NA|TRBV28|TRBJ1-2
TGTGCCAGCAGTTCGGGACAGGGTACCTATGGCTACACCTTC
CASSSGQGTYGYTF
>TRBD1|NA|TRBV6-5|TRBJ1-1
TGTGCCAGCAGCACCACAGGGGGCATGAACACTGAAGCTTTCTTT
CASSTTGGMNTEAFF
>TRBD1|NA|TRBV5-1|TRBJ1-2
TGCGCCAGCAGGGACAGGGAAAATGGCTACACCTTC
CASRDRENGYTF
>TRBD2|NA|TRBV7-2|TRBJ2-7
TGTGCCAGCAGCATCCTCCCCGGGACTAGCGGGGGATGGTACGAGCAGTACTTC
CASSILPGTSGGWYEQYF
>NA|NA|TRBV11-2|TRBJ2-7
TGTGCCAGCAGCTTAGGCCTGGGGGCGAGGTACGAGCAGTACTTC
CASSLGLGARYEQYF
>TRBD1|once|TRBV30|TRBJ1-5
TGTGCCTGGAGTGGACAGGGTGGACAGCCCCAGCATTTT
CAWSGQGGQPQHF
>TRBD1|once|TRBV19|TRBJ2-5
TGTGCCAGTAGTCCCGGGACAGGGCTAGAGACCCAGTACTTC
CASSPGTGLETQYF
>NA|NA|TRBV9|TRBJ2-7
TGTGCCAGCAGCGTAGCTGGCGGCAACGCTGACGAGCAGTACTTC
CASSVAGGNADEQYF
>TRBD1|NA|TRBV27|TRBJ2-5
TGTGCCAGCAGTCGGGACAGGGGTCTACAAGAGACCCAGTACTTC
CASSRDRGLQETQYF
>TRBD1|NA|TRBV5-1|TRBJ1-1
TGCGCCAGCAGCTCGGGGACAGGGAGGCCAGCTTTCTTT
CASSSGTGRPAFF
>NA|NA|TRBV27|TRBJ1-1
TGTGCCAGCAGTTTATCCGGCGGACCTCTGACGGGGGCTGAAGCTTTCTTT
CASSLSGGPLTGAEAFF
>NA|NA|TRBV5-1|TRBJ1-1
TGCGCCAGCAGCTTGGCCTCGGGGTCGGGGGGCGGCACTGAAGCTTTCTTT
CASSLASGSGGGTEAFF
>NA|NA|TRBV6-5|TRBJ1-5
TGTGCCAGCAGTTATCAGGGCCGGCAGCCCCAGCATTTT
CASSYQGRQPQHF
>NA|once|TRBV11-2|TRBJ2-7
TGTGCCAGCAGCTTAGATAACAGGGCACCTTTCGAGCAGTACTTC
CASSLDNRAPFEQYF
>NA|NA|TRBV5-6|TRBJ1-5
TGTGCCAGCAGCTTGGTTGGCCAAGTTAATCAGCCCCAGCATTTT
CASSLVGQVNQPQHF
>NA|NA|TRBV7-9|TRBJ2-7
TGTGCCAGCAGCCGGGATCCGACCTACGAGCAGTACTTC
CASSRDPTYEQYF
>TRBD2|NA|TRBV4-1|TRBJ2-5
TGCGCCAGCAGCGGGACGGGGGGTATCCAAGAGACCCAGTACTTC
CASSGTGGIQETQYF
>TRBD1|NA|TRBV25-1|TRBJ1-1
TGTGCCAGCAGCCAGGGGGCGCGTCCTGAAGCTTTCTTT
CASSQGARPEAFF
>TRBD2|NA|TRBV7-9|TRBJ2-5
TGTGCCAGCAGCCCCGTGATAGCTAGCGGAAAACAAGAGACCCAGTACTTC
CASSPVIASGKQETQYF
>NA|NA|TRBV19|TRBJ1-6
TGTGCCAGTACCCCAGCGGCAGATAATTCACCCCTCCACTTT
CASTPAADNSPLHF